This TCR beta chain was identified in a study of T cells in Graves' hyperthyroidism and ophthalmopathy. Looking at the study overall: Once the initial diagnosis was made, peripheral blood was obtained before any treatment.

Researchers amplified the TCR beta CDR3 regions from RNA transcripts. First-round RT-PCR targeting the TCR CDR3 was performed with the HTBI primer set. Via MiXCR, TCRdb re-called the multiplex PCR reads, giving one row per CDR3 protein. The data show about 760,000 distinct CDR3 sequences, under 45% seen once. The study defined stable Graves' hyperthyroidism as no ophthalmopathy progression within 18 months. Exclusions: uncontrolled infection, other autoimmune disease, pregnancy, lactation. Comment on this clonotype: The antigen remains unidentified.

The study, taken as a whole, reports: Expanded thyroid clonotypes (above 0.001) were mostly also found in blood.

CDR3 length: 14 residues. V was clipped by 5 bases and J by 5 bases; unmatched bases: 5. Looked up from germline, CDR1 is SEHNR and CDR2 is FQNEAQ (reference sequence). The receptor was isolated from a woman aged 40 to 55 with Graves' hyperthyroidism. The chain recombines TRBV7-9 with TRBJ2-2; 7 nucleotides agree with TRBD1. Sequencing input: blood. In DNA form, the CDR3 reads TGTGCCAGCAGCACCGACAGGGAGACCGGGGAGCTGTTTTTT. As protein: CASSTDRETGELFF.